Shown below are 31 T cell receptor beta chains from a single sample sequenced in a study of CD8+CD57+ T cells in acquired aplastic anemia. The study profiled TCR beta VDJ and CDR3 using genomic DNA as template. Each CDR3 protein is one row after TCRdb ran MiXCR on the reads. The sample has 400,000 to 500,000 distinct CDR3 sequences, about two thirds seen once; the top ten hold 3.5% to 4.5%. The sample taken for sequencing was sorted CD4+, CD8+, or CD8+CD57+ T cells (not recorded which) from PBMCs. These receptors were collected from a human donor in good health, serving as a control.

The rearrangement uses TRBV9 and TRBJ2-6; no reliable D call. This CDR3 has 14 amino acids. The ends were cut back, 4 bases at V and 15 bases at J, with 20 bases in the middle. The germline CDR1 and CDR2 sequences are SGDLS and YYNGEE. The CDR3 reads CASSLPAQPTDLTF. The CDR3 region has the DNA TGTGCCAGCAGCTTACCCGCACAGCCCACAGACCTGACTTTC. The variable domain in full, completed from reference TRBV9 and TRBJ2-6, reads DSGVTQTPKHLITATGQRVTLRCSPRSGDLSVYWYQQSLDQGLQFLIQYYNGEERAKGNILERFSAQQFPDLHSELNLSSLELGDSALYFCASSLPAQPTDLTFGAGSRLTVL.

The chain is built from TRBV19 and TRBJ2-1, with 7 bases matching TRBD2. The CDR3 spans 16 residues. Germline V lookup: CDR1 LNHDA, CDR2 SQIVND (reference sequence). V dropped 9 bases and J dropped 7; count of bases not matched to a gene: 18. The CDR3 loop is CASSLQASGGYNEQFF. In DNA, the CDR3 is TGTGCCAGCAGCTTGCAAGCTAGCGGCGGGTATAATGAGCAGTTCTTC.

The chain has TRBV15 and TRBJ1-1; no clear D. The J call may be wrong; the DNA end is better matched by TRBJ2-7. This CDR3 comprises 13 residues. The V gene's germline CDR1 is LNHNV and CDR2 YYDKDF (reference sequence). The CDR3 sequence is CATSLNIEATQYF. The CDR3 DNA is TGTGCCACCAGCTTAAACATTGAAGCGACACAGTACTTC.

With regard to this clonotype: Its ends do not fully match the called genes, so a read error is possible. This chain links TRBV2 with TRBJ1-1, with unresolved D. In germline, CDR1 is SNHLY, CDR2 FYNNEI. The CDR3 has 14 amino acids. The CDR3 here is CASSDRGPNTEAFF. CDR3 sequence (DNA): TGTGCCAGCAGTGATCGAGGGCCGAACACTGAGGCTTTCTTT.

This CDR3 reads CASSLGPSNSETQYF. CDR3 nucleotide sequence: TGTGCCAGCAGCTTGGGACCGTCGAATTCAGAGACCCAGTACTTC. The chain is built from TRBV5-4 and TRBJ2-5; D is uncertain. Trimming took off 0 bases at V and 4 bases at J, with 13 bases between the two ends. The germline CDR1 and CDR2 sequences are SGHNT and YYREEE (reference sequence). The CDR3 consists of 15 residues.

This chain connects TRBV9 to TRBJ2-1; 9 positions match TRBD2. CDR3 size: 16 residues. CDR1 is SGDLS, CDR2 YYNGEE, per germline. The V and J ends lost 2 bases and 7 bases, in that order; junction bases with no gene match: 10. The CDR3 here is CASSVGTGGGANEQFF. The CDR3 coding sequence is TGTGCCAGCAGCGTCGGGACTGGCGGGGGGGCGAATGAGCAGTTCTTC.

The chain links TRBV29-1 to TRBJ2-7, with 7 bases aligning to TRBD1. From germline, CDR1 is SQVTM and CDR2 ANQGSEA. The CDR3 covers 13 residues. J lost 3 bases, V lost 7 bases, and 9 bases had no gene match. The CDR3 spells CSARGTAYYEQYF. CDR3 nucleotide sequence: TGCAGCGCTAGGGGGACAGCCTACTACGAGCAGTACTTC.

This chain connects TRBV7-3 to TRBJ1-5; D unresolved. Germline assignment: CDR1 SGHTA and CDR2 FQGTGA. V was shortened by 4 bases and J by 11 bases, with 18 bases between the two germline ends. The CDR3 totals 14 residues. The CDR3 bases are TGTGCCAGCAGCTCCAAGATTAGCAATCAAGCCCAGCATTTT. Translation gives CASSSKISNQAQHF. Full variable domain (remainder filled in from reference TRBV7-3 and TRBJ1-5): GAGVSQTPSNKVTEKGKYVELRCDPISGHTALYWYRQSLGQGPEFLIYFQGTGAADDSGLPNDRFFAVRPEGSVSTLKIQRTERGDSAVYLCASSSKISNQAQHFGDGTRLSIL.

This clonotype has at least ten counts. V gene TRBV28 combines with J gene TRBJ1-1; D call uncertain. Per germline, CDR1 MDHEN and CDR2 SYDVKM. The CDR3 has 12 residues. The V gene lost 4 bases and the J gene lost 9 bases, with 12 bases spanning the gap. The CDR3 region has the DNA TGTGCCAGCAGTTCGATGGGGAGTAAAGCTTTCTTT. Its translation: CASSSMGSKAFF.

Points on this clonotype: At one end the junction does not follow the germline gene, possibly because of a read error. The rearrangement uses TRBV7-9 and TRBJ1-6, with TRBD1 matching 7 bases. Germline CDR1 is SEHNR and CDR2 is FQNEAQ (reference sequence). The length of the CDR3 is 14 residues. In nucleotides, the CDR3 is TGTGCCAGCAGCTCGACAGGGTTCGATTCACCCCTCACCTTT. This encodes CASSSTGFDSPLTF.

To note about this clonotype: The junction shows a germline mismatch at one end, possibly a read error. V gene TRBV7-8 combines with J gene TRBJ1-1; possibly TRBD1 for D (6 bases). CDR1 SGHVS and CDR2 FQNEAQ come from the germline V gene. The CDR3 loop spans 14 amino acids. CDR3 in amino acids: CASRDQGPKTEASF. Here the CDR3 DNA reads TGCGCCAGCAGGGATCAGGGGCCGAAGACTGAAGCTTCCTTT.

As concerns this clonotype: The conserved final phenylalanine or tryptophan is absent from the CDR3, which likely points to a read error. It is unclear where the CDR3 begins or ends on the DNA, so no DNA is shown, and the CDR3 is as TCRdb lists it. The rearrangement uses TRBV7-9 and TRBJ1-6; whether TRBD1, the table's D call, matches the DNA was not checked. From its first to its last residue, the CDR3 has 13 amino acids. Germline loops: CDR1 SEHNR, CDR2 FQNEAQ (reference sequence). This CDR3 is CASSTGTSSTSHL.

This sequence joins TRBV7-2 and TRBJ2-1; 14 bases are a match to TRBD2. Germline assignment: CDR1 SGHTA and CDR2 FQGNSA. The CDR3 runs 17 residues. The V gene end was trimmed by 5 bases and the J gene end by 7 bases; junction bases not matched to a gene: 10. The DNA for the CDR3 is TGTGCCAGCAGCGTCCAGACTAGCGGGGGGGTTCGGAATGAGCAGTTCTTC. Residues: CASSVQTSGGVRNEQFF.

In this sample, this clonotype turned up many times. This CDR3 reads CSAGPTDRAGQPQHF. The CDR3 region has the DNA TGCAGTGCTGGACCAACGGACAGGGCCGGGCAGCCCCAGCATTTT. The chain is built from TRBV20-1 and TRBJ1-5; TRBD1 matches at 8 bases. Germline loops: CDR1 DFQATT, CDR2 SNEGSKA (reference sequence). CDR3 length: 15 amino acids. J lost 7 bases, V lost 5 bases, and 13 bases had no gene match.

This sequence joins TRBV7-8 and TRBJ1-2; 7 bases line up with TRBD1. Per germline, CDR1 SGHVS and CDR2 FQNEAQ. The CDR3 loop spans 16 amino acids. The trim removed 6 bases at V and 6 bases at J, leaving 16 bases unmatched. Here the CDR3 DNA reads TGTGCCAGCAGTGACTCGGTTGGACAGGTCACACATGGCTACACCTTC. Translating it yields CASSDSVGQVTHGYTF.

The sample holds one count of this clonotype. The CDR3 reads CASSNEVSNQPQHF. The CDR3 DNA reads TGTGCCAGCAGCAACGAGGTTAGCAATCAGCCCCAGCATTTT. J is TRBJ1-5 and V is TRBV2; D not certain. Trimming removed 6 bases at V and 0 bases at J, with 9 bases between. The CDR3 has 14 amino acids. Germline CDR1 is SNHLY and CDR2 is FYNNEI.

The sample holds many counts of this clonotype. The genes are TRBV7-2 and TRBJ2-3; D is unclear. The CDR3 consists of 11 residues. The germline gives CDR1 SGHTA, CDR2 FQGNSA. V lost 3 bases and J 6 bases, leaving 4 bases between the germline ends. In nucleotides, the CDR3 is TGTGCCAGCAGCTTTGGGGATACGCAGTATTTT. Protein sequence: CASSFGDTQYF.

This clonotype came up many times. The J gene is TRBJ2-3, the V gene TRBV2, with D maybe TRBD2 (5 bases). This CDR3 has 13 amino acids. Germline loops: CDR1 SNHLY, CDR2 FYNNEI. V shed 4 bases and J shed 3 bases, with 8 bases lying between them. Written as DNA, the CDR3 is TGTGCCAGCAGTGGAGGGCTTACAGATACGCAGTATTTT. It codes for CASSGGLTDTQYF.

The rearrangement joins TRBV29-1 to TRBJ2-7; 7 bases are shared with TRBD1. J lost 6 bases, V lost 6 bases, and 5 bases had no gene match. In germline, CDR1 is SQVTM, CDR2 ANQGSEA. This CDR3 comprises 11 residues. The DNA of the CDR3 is TGCAGCGTGGAGACAGGGTCCGAGCAGTACTTC. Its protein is CSVETGSEQYF.

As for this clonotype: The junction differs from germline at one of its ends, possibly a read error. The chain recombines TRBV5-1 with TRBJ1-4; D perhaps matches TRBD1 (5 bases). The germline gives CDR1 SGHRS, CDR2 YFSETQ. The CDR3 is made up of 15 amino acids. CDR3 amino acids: CASSLVGGDVEKLFF. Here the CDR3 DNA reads TGTGCCAGCAGCTTAGTGGGGGGGGATGTTGAAAAACTGTTTTTT.

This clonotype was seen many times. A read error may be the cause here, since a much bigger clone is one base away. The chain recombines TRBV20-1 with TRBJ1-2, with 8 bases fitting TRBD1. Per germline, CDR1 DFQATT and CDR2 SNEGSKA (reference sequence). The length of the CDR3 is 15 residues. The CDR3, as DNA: TGCAGTGCTGCACAGGACAGGGTCGGTAACCATGGCTACACCTTC. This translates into CSAAQDRVGNHGYTF.

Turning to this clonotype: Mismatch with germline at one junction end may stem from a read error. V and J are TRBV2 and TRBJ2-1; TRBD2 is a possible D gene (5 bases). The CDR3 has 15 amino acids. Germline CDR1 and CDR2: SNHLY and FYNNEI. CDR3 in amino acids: CASNRLRSGEENEAF. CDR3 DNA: TGTGCCAGCAATCGGTTACGGAGCGGAGAGGAGAATGAAGCCTTC.

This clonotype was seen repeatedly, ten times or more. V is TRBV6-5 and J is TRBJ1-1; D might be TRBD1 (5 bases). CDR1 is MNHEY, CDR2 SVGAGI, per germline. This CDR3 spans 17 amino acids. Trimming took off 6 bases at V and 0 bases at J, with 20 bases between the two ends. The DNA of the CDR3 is TGTGCCAGCAGCCCCCCCCGGGACGGTCCGATGAACACTGAAGCTTTCTTT. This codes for CASSPPRDGPMNTEAFF.

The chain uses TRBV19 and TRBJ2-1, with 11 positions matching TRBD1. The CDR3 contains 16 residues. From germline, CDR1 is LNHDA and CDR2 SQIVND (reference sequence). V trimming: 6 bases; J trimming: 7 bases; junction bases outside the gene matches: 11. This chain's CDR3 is CASRWTGGRSLNEQFF. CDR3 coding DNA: TGTGCCAGTAGATGGACAGGGGGCCGCTCGTTAAATGAGCAGTTCTTC.

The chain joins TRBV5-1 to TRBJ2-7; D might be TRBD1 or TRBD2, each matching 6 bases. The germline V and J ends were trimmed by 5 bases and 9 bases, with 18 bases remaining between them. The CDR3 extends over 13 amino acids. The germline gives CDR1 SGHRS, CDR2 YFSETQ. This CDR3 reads CASSAVGGDAQYF. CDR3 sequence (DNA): TGCGCCAGCAGTGCGGTGGGGGGCGACGCGCAGTACTTC.

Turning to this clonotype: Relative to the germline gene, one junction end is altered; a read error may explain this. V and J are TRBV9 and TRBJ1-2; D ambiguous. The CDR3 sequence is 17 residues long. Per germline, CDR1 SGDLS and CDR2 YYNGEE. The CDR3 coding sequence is TGCGCCAGCCGCGTTGGGTCTGTATTCGGGTTTGGGTATGGCTACACCTTC. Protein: CASRVGSVFGFGYGYTF.

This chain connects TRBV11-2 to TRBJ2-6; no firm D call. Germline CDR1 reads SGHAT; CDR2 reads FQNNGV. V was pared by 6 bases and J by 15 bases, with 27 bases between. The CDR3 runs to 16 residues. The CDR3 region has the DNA TGTGCCAGCAGTGTTACGGGTGGGCAGGACGACCACGCCCTGACTTTC. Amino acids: CASSVTGGQDDHALTF.

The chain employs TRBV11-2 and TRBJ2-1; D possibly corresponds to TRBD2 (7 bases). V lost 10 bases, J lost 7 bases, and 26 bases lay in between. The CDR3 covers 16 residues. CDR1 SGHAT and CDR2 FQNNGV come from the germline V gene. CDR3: CAISAIVEQGGNEQFF. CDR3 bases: TGTGCCATCAGTGCCATCGTAGAACAGGGAGGGAATGAGCAGTTCTTC.

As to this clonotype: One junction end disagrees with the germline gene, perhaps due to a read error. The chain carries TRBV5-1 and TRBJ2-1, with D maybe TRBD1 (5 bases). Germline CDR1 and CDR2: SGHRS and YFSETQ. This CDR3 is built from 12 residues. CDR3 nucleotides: TGTGCCAGCAGCCAAGGCCAGGGTACACCGGTCTTC. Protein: CASSQGQGTPVF.

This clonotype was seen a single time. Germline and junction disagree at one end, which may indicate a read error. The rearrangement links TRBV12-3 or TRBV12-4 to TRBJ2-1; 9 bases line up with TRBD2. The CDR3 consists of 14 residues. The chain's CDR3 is CATSIAGVTNEQFF. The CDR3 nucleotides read TGTGCCACCAGTATAGCGGGGGTAACCAATGAGCAGTTCTTC.

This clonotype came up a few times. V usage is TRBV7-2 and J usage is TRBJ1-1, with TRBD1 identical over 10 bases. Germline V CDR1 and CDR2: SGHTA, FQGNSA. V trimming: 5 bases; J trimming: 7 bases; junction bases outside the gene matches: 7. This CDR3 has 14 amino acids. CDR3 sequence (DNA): TGTGCCAGCAGCCCGACAGGGGGCGCGGGTGAAGCTTTCTTT. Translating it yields CASSPTGGAGEAFF.